These T cell receptor beta chains were read from a single sample in a study of beta chain features in type 1 diabetes. Libraries were prepared by immunoSEQ multiplex PCR; TCRdb keeps only in-frame clonotypes and omits some of them. The sample shows under 950,000 clones, 17% of them seen only once. Source material: naive CD4+ T cells from blood. Receptors were obtained from a woman between 18 and 29 years old in good health. CDR3s include the opening cysteine and the closing phenylalanine or tryptophan. D genes are given only for firm matches. Not all rows give a size; the values are once, few, many and, for expanded clones, a class.

>TRBJ2-2|TRBD1|TRBV10-3|few
CAISGSGTANTGELFF
TGTGCCATCAGTGGTTCGGGGACAGCTAACACCGGGGAGCTGTTTTTT
>TRBJ2-1|-|TRBV27|few
CASSLEGVFYNEQFF
TGTGCCAGCAGTTTGGAGGGAGTCTTCTACAATGAGCAGTTCTTC
>TRBJ2-7|TRBD2|TRBV18|-
CASSPGLAGVHEQYF
TGTGCCAGCTCACCTGGACTAGCGGGAGTCCACGAGCAGTACTTC
>TRBJ2-1|-|TRBV7-3|few
CASSPGTVSHEQFF
TGTGCCAGCAGCCCAGGGACGGTGTCGCATGAGCAGTTCTTC
>TRBJ2-7|TRBD2|TRBV18|-
CASSSGLVQSYEQYF
TGTGCCAGCTCATCCGGACTAGTTCAGTCCTACGAGCAGTACTTC
>TRBJ2-2|-|TRBV5-4|-
CASSLKGPAVTGELFF
TGTGCCAGCAGCTTGAAGGGGCCCGCCGTCACCGGGGAGCTGTTTTTT
>TRBJ2-3|TRBD1|TRBV7-3|few
CASSPRGGGLVSTDTQYF
TGTGCCAGCAGCCCTCGAGGGGGCGGGTTGGTTAGCACAGATACGCAGTATTTT
>TRBJ2-1|TRBD1|TRBV5-1|-
CASSLGQIEQFF
TGCGCCAGCAGCCTGGGACAGATCGAGCAGTTCTTC
>TRBJ2-7|-|TRBV28|-
CASSKTGSYEQYF
TGTGCCAGCAGCAAAACAGGGTCCTACGAGCAGTACTTC
>TRBJ2-3|-|TRBV28|few
CASTPGGSTDTQYF
TGTGCCAGCACCCCGGGCGGTTCTACAGATACGCAGTATTTT
>TRBJ2-1|-|TRBV5-1|-
CASSLAAGSYNEQFF
TGCGCCAGCAGCTTGGCCGCGGGATCCTACAATGAGCAGTTCTTC
>TRBJ1-1|-|TRBV4-3|few
CASSQAEVKNTEAFF
TGCGCCAGCAGCCAAGCTGAGGTAAAGAACACTGAAGCTTTCTTT
>TRBJ2-2|TRBD1|TRBV15|-
CATSERYRGTNTGELFF
TGTGCCACCAGCGAAAGATACAGGGGAACGAACACCGGGGAGCTGTTTTTT
>TRBJ2-1|-|TRBV28|few
CASSSASEAAVEQFF
TGTGCCAGCAGCTCCGCGTCCGAGGCAGCAGTTGAGCAGTTCTTC
>TRBJ2-2|-|TRBV7-2|-
CASSLTNGNTGELFF
TGTGCCAGCAGCTTGACAAATGGCAACACCGGGGAGCTGTTTTTT
>TRBJ1-3|TRBD1|TRBV29-1|few
CSVAGGAGNTIYF
TGCAGCGTGGCAGGGGGCGCAGGAAACACCATATATTTT
>TRBJ2-5|-|TRBV5-1|-
CASSPSGQETQYF
TGCGCCAGCAGCCCTTCGGGACAAGAGACCCAGTACTTC
>TRBJ2-7|-|TRBV18|-
CASSPSGEQYF
TGTGCCAGCTCACCCTCGGGGGAGCAGTACTTC
>TRBJ1-5|-|TRBV4-2|once
CASSVDGNNQPQHF
TGTGCCAGCAGCGTAGACGGCAACAATCAGCCCCAGCATTTT
>TRBJ1-2|-|TRBV4-2|-
CASSRPDAGNYGYTF
TGTGCCAGCAGCCGACCCGATGCCGGGAACTATGGCTACACCTTC